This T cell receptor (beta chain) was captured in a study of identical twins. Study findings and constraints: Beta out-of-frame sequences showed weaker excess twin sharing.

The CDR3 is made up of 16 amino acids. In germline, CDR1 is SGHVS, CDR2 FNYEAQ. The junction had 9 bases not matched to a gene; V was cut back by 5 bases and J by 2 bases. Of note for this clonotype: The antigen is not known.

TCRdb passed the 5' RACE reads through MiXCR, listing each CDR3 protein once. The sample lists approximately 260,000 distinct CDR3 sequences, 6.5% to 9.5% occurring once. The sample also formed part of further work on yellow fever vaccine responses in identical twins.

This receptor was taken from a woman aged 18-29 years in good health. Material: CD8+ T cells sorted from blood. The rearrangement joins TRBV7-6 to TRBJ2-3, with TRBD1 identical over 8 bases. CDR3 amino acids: CASSPRPRGPTDTQYF. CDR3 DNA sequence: TGTGCCAGCAGCCCCCGACCCAGGGGGCCCACAGATACGCAGTATTTT.